Listed here are 22 T cell receptor beta chains from one sample, sequenced in a study of control samples from healthy donors and cancer patients. Profiled with immunoSEQ multiplex PCR; TCRdb holds only in-frame clones, not every one. The profile shows about 140,000 clones, 92% of them singletons. What was sequenced was blood. These receptors were taken from a man aged 25 to 40 in good health.

The rearrangement links TRBV11-2 to TRBJ2-5; D ambiguous. The CDR3 is 11 amino acids. The germline CDR1 and CDR2 sequences are SGHAT and FQNNGV. Trimming took 4 bases from V and 4 from J, leaving 4 bases between them. The CDR3 spells CASSSRETQYF. In DNA, the CDR3 is TGTGCCAGCAGCTCCAGAGAGACCCAGTACTTC.

V gene TRBV6-2 or TRBV6-3 combines with J gene TRBJ2-7; 7 bases fit TRBD2. Trimming took 0 bases from V and 1 from J; bases not matched to a gene: 15. This CDR3 has 19 amino acids. Looked up from germline, CDR1 is MNHEY and CDR2 is SVGEGT. In DNA form, the CDR3 reads TGTGCCAGCAGTTACTCGCACAGATTTTTAGCGGGCCCTTCCTACGAGCAGTACTTC. It yields the protein CASSYSHRFLAGPSYEQYF.

The V call is TRBV28, the J call TRBJ1-2; D is unresolved. In germline, CDR1 is MDHEN, CDR2 SYDVKM. This CDR3 has 14 amino acids. V lost 4 bases to trimming and J lost 1 base, with 10 bases between them. The CDR3 here is CASSYRTYNYGYTF. The CDR3 DNA sequence: TGTGCCAGCAGTTACAGAACGTATAACTATGGCTACACCTTC.

This chain uses TRBV4-1 with TRBJ1-5; 12 bases agree with TRBD1. The CDR3 spans 20 residues. Losses at the gene ends were 5 bases for V and 1 base for J; bases not matched to a gene: 15. Germline V gene lookup returns CDR1 MGHRA and CDR2 YSYEKL. The CDR3 here is CASSKTPGTGGLTSNQPQHF. The CDR3 DNA sequence: TGCGCCAGCAGCAAAACTCCCGGGACAGGGGGCTTAACAAGCAATCAGCCCCAGCATTTT.

Concerning this clone: Additional DNA sequences in this sample encode the identical CDR3. This rearrangement joins TRBV20-1 to TRBJ2-7, with no clear D. The CDR3 contains 10 residues. Germline V lookup: CDR1 DFQATT, CDR2 SNEGSKA (reference sequence). The V end lost 5 bases, the J end lost 3 bases, and 5 bases lay between the germline ends. The DNA for the CDR3 is TGCAGTGCTCGAGGCTACGAGCAGTACTTC. Residues: CSARGYEQYF.

The chain couples TRBV5-5 to TRBJ2-1; D may be TRBD2 (5 bases). Germline V gene lookup returns CDR1 SGHKS and CDR2 YYEKEE (reference sequence). V was shortened by 2 bases and J by 8 bases, with 17 bases between the two germline ends. The CDR3 contains 15 residues. The CDR3 nucleotides are TGTGCCAGCAGCTTAGTGGGAGAGGCCTTCGATGAGCAGTTCTTC. It yields the protein CASSLVGEAFDEQFF.

The J gene is TRBJ1-1, the V gene TRBV5-6; 8 bases map to TRBD1. Germline assignment: CDR1 SGHDT and CDR2 YYEEEE. J was trimmed by 11 bases and V by 5 bases; bases with no gene match: 5. This CDR3 is 11 amino acids long. This chain's CDR3 is CASRQDRAAFF. CDR3 DNA sequence: TGTGCCAGCAGACAGGACAGGGCCGCTTTCTTT. Full variable domain (rest looked up from reference TRBV5-6 and TRBJ1-1): DAGVTQSPTHLIKTRGQQVTLRCSPKSGHDTVSWYQQALGQGPQFIFQYYEEEERQRGNFPDRFSGHQFPNYSSELNVNALLLGDSALYLCASRQDRAAFFGQGTRLTVV.

The chain joins TRBV9 to TRBJ2-3, with 10 bases lining up with TRBD2. V lost 3 bases and J lost 4; bases outside the gene matches: 5. This CDR3 region has 15 residues. The germline V gene encodes CDR1 SGDLS and CDR2 YYNGEE. As DNA, the CDR3 is TGTGCCAGCAGCGATGGAGCGGGAGGGCCAGATACGCAGTATTTT. This sequence encodes CASSDGAGGPDTQYF. The variable domain in full, completed from reference TRBV9 and TRBJ2-3, reads DSGVTQTPKHLITATGQRVTLRCSPRSGDLSVYWYQQSLDQGLQFLIQYYNGEERAKGNILERFSAQQFPDLHSELNLSSLELGDSALYFCASSDGAGGPDTQYFGPGTRLTVL.

The rearrangement joins TRBV28 to TRBJ2-7; the match to TRBD2 covers 7 bases. V was clipped by 2 bases and J by 6 bases; unmatched bases: 1. This CDR3 comprises 12 residues. CDR1 is MDHEN and CDR2 is SYDVKM in the germline V gene. CDR3 protein: CASSLGRGEQYF. CDR3 in DNA: TGTGCCAGCAGTTTAGGGAGGGGCGAGCAGTACTTC.

V gene TRBV30 combines with J gene TRBJ1-2; D unresolved. Looked up from germline, CDR1 is GTSNPN and CDR2 is SVGIG (reference sequence). Trimming took off 1 base at V and 7 bases at J, with 13 bases between the two ends. This CDR3 region has 13 residues. The CDR3 nucleotides are TGTGCCTGGAGTGAATCGTTAGCGCCTGGCTACACCTTC. Its translation is CAWSESLAPGYTF.

The V call is TRBV5-1, the J call TRBJ1-3; 8 bases match TRBD1. This CDR3 comprises 14 residues. The germline CDR1 and CDR2 sequences are SGHRS and YFSETQ. J lost 1 base, V lost 5 bases, and 2 bases had no gene match. CDR3 in amino acids: CASSRDRSGNTIYF. CDR3 bases: TGCGCCAGCAGTCGGGACAGGTCTGGAAACACCATATATTTT.

This chain connects TRBV7-9 to TRBJ1-2; D not certain. CDR3 size: 13 residues. Germline V lookup: CDR1 SEHNR, CDR2 FQNEAQ (reference sequence). V lost 0 bases and J 8 bases, leaving 10 bases between the germline ends. CDR3 in amino acids: CASSLAGPAGYTF. DNA of the CDR3: TGTGCCAGCAGCTTAGCTGGCCCCGCGGGCTACACCTTC.

The chain is built from TRBV4-1 and TRBJ1-2; 8 nucleotides line up with TRBD1. CDR3 length: 15 amino acids. V lost 3 bases and J lost 4; bases outside the gene matches: 7. CDR1 is MGHRA and CDR2 is YSYEKL in the germline V gene. CDR3 loop: CASSQGQALSYGYTF. The DNA for the CDR3 is TGCGCCAGCAGCCAGGGACAGGCTCTTAGCTATGGCTACACCTTC.

This rearrangement joins TRBV6-2 or TRBV6-3 to TRBJ1-5; 8 nucleotides agree with TRBD1. J was trimmed by 2 bases and V by 0 bases; bases with no gene match: 3. The CDR3 covers 16 residues. Germline lookup yields CDR1 MNHEY and CDR2 SVGEGT. CDR3 in amino acids: CASSYSDRAGNQPQHF. The CDR3 nucleotides are TGTGCCAGCAGTTACTCGGACAGGGCGGGCAATCAGCCCCAGCATTTT.

V is TRBV5-1 and J is TRBJ2-3, with D unresolved. V shed 0 bases and J shed 5 bases, with 4 bases lying between them. Germline lookup yields CDR1 SGHRS and CDR2 YFSETQ. The CDR3 sequence is 12 residues long. The CDR3 here is CASSLAGDTQYF. Here the CDR3 DNA reads TGCGCCAGCAGCTTGGCCGGAGATACGCAGTATTTT. Full variable domain (missing parts from reference TRBV5-1 and TRBJ2-3): KAGVTQTPRYLIKTRGQQVTLSCSPISGHRSVSWYQQTPGQGLQFLFEYFSETQRNKGNFPGRFSGRQFSNSRSEMNVSTLELGDSALYLCASSLAGDTQYFGPGTRLTVL.

V is TRBV7-6 and J is TRBJ2-1; 8 nucleotides match TRBD1. The V segment lost 0 bases and the J segment 6 bases; nucleotides outside the gene matches: 7. From germline, CDR1 is SGHVS and CDR2 FNYEAQ. The CDR3 sequence is 16 residues long. Here the CDR3 DNA reads TGTGCCAGCAGCTTAGCTCCCCAGGGGGCGTTCAATGAGCAGTTCTTC. Protein sequence: CASSLAPQGAFNEQFF.

The chain combines TRBV5-6 with TRBJ2-7; 8 positions match TRBD1. Germline V CDR1 and CDR2: SGHDT, YYEEEE. The junction had 13 bases not matched to a gene; V was cut back by 1 base and J by 4 bases. The CDR3 totals 17 residues. The CDR3 protein is CASSLKFIGTGDYEQYF. CDR3 nucleotides: TGTGCCAGCAGCTTGAAATTTATAGGGACAGGAGATTACGAGCAGTACTTC.

The chain recombines TRBV19 with TRBJ1-2; D might be TRBD1 (5 bases). The CDR3 has 14 amino acids. With 5 bases removed from V and 2 bases from J, the gap between germline ends came to 12 bases. The germline CDR1 and CDR2 sequences are LNHDA and SQIVND (reference sequence). The CDR3 DNA reads as TGTGCCAGTAGTTTGTCAGGGTCCAACTATGGCTACACCTTC. Translated, it gives CASSLSGSNYGYTF.

The chain combines TRBV11-2 with TRBJ2-1, with D possibly being TRBD2 (6 bases). Trimming took off 2 bases at V and 8 bases at J, with 22 bases between the two ends. From germline, CDR1 is SGHAT and CDR2 FQNNGV. This CDR3 has 17 residues. CDR3 DNA: TGTGCCAGCAGCTTATCTCATAGCGTGGGAGGCATCGATGAGCAGTTCTTC. It encodes CASSLSHSVGGIDEQFF.

The chain employs TRBV7-8 and TRBJ1-1, with D unresolved. Germline lookup yields CDR1 SGHVS and CDR2 FQNEAQ. V dropped 7 bases and J dropped 2 bases, with 11 bases sitting between them. The CDR3 has 13 residues. In DNA, the CDR3 is TGTGCCAGCAACTCCGGTAGTAACACTGAAGCTTTCTTT. Amino acids: CASNSGSNTEAFF. Full variable domain (outside the CDR3, taken from reference TRBV7-8 and TRBJ1-1): GAGVSQSPRYKVAKRGQDVALRCDPISGHVSLFWYQQALGQGPEFLTYFQNEAQLDKSGLPSDRFFAERPEGSVSTLKIQRTQQEDSAVYLCASNSGSNTEAFFGQGTRLTVV.

The V gene is TRBV14, the J gene TRBJ1-6, with no clear D. Trimming left V 4 bases short and J 0 bases short, with 10 bases between. The CDR3 runs 16 residues. CDR1 is SGHDN and CDR2 is FVKESK in the germline V gene. The CDR3 DNA is TGTGCCAGCAGCCCCGATAAGAGCTCCTATAATTCACCCCTCCACTTT. As protein: CASSPDKSSYNSPLHF.

The chain's CDR3 is CASSLGTSGTYEQYF. Written as DNA, the CDR3 is TGTGCCAGCAGCTTGGGGACTAGCGGTACCTACGAGCAGTACTTC. The gene calls are TRBV7-8 and TRBJ2-7; TRBD2 matches at 11 bases. J lost 2 bases, V lost 3 bases, and 3 bases had no gene match. There are 15 residues in the CDR3. The germline gives CDR1 SGHVS, CDR2 FQNEAQ. Complete variable domain (other parts from reference TRBV7-8 and TRBJ2-7): GAGVSQSPRYKVAKRGQDVALRCDPISGHVSLFWYQQALGQGPEFLTYFQNEAQLDKSGLPSDRFFAERPEGSVSTLKIQRTQQEDSAVYLCASSLGTSGTYEQYFGPGTRLTVT.